Shown below are 30 T cell receptor beta chains from a single sample sequenced in a study of cytomegalovirus exposure and HLA in healthy donors. The study ran its PCR with 60 Vbeta and 13 Jbeta primers. TCRdb's table, derived via immunoSEQ multiplex PCR, lists solely in-frame clones and lacks some. The sample has around 170,000 clones, about three quarters seen once; the top ten hold 3% to 3.5%. Sequenced material: PBMCs. The receptors were gathered from a woman between 50 and 59 years old in good health and CMV-seropositive.

The rearrangement joins TRBV6-6 to TRBJ1-3; 7 bases map to TRBD1. With V trimmed by 0 bases and J by 0 bases, 2 bases remained unmatched. This CDR3 spans 16 amino acids. Germline lookup yields CDR1 MNHNY and CDR2 SVGAGI (reference sequence). The CDR3 sequence is CASSYSTGSSGNTIYF. The CDR3 DNA reads TGTGCCAGCAGTTACTCGACAGGGTCCTCTGGAAACACCATATATTTT.

This clone occurred a few times. This chain links TRBV7-8 with TRBJ2-3; no firm D call. V lost 3 bases, J lost 6 bases, and 7 bases lay in between. Germline V lookup: CDR1 SGHVS, CDR2 FQNEAQ. The CDR3 has 12 residues. CDR3 protein: CASSFGSDTQYF. The CDR3 DNA reads as TGTGCCAGCAGCTTTGGCTCGGATACGCAGTATTTT.

The CDR3 DNA reads as TGTGCCAGCAGTTCTCCGCGACAGACCTATGGCTACACCTTC. Protein sequence: CASSSPRQTYGYTF. The chain recombines TRBV9 with TRBJ1-2, with D possibly matching TRBD1 (5 bases). Germline values: CDR1 SGDLS, CDR2 YYNGEE. V shed 5 bases and J shed 4 bases, with 15 bases lying between them. There are 14 residues in the CDR3.

DNA for the CDR3: TGTGCCAGCAGTTCTGGAGCGCAGGGGGCGCGAGGCTACACCTTC. It yields the protein CASSSGAQGARGYTF. The chain carries TRBV6-5 and TRBJ1-2; 8 bases fit TRBD1. CDR1 is MNHEY and CDR2 is SVGAGI in the germline V gene. This CDR3 comprises 15 residues. V was clipped by 4 bases and J by 8 bases; unmatched bases: 12.

V is TRBV7-9 and J is TRBJ1-5, with 7 bases aligning to TRBD1. The germline V gene encodes CDR1 SEHNR and CDR2 FQNEAQ (reference sequence). This CDR3 contains 17 residues. Germline trimming cut 2 bases from V and 11 bases from J; bases unmatched to any gene: 18. In DNA form, the CDR3 reads TGTGCCAGCAGCTTATACCCCCCGGGACAGCTACAATCAGCCCAGCATTTT. Translating it yields CASSLYPPGQLQSAQHF.

This clone has only one observation. The chain uses TRBV19 and TRBJ1-1; 9 nucleotides match TRBD1. CDR3 size: 13 residues. Germline lookup yields CDR1 LNHDA and CDR2 SQIVND (reference sequence). Losses at the gene ends were 1 base for V and 8 bases for J; bases not matched to a gene: 2. CDR3 DNA: TGTGCCAGTAGTATAGGACAGGGGGAAGAAGCTTTCTTT. It codes for CASSIGQGEEAFF.

In DNA form, the CDR3 reads TGCGCCAGCAGCCCAGGGCCCACAGATACGCAGTATTTT. It codes for CASSPGPTDTQYF. The J gene is TRBJ2-3, the V gene TRBV5-1, with D maybe TRBD1 (5 bases). This CDR3 comprises 13 residues. Germline loops: CDR1 SGHRS, CDR2 YFSETQ. V shed 4 bases and J shed 2 bases, with 8 bases lying between them.

The chain recombines TRBV5-1 with TRBJ2-2; 9 bases map to TRBD1. This CDR3 has 15 amino acids. The J segment lost 5 bases and the V segment lost 5 bases, leaving 7 bases of the junction unmatched. Germline V gives CDR1 SGHRS, CDR2 YFSETQ. The CDR3 nucleotides read TGCGCCAGCAGGCTGGGACAGGGCGGAACCGGGGAGCTGTTTTTT. Translated, it gives CASRLGQGGTGELFF.

This chain uses TRBV7-9 with TRBJ2-3; possibly TRBD2 for D (6 bases). Germline V gene data show CDR1 as SEHNR and CDR2 as FQNEAQ (reference sequence). V was trimmed by 4 bases and J by 1 base, leaving 12 bases between them. The CDR3 extends over 15 amino acids. Here the CDR3 reads CASSWSGLGTDTQYF. DNA for the CDR3: TGTGCCAGCAGCTGGAGCGGGTTGGGCACAGATACGCAGTATTTT.

The rearrangement links TRBV5-1 to TRBJ2-3; 9 positions match TRBD2. The V gene end was trimmed by 0 bases and the J gene end by 2 bases; junction bases not matched to a gene: 10. The CDR3 is made up of 18 amino acids. Germline CDR1 SGHRS, CDR2 YFSETQ. CDR3 in DNA: TGCGCCAGCAGCTTGGTGGGGCTAGCGGGGACTTTCACAGATACGCAGTATTTT. Amino acids: CASSLVGLAGTFTDTQYF.

This chain joins TRBV9 and TRBJ2-5, with 7 nucleotides matching TRBD1. J gave up 3 bases and V 4 bases, and 6 bases lay outside the gene matches. Germline V gives CDR1 SGDLS, CDR2 YYNGEE. The CDR3 extends over 14 amino acids. CDR3 DNA sequence: TGTGCCAGCAGCCCAGGGGGTAGCGAAGAGACCCAGTACTTC. Its protein product is CASSPGGSEETQYF.

About this clone: One end of the junction varies from germline; a read error may be responsible. The rearrangement joins TRBV25-1 to TRBJ2-4; a weak D match, TRBD2 (5 bases). Looked up from germline, CDR1 is MGHDK and CDR2 is SYGVNS. The CDR3 is 13 amino acids. The CDR3 nucleotides are TGTGCCAGCAGTCCCCCCGGGGAAAACAGTCAGTACTTC. This codes for CASSPPGENSQYF.

The V gene is TRBV2, the J gene TRBJ1-1; D gene ambiguous. CDR1 is SNHLY, CDR2 FYNNEI, per germline. The CDR3 loop spans 14 amino acids. The V end was cut by 8 bases, the J end by 3 bases, with 16 bases between. Here the CDR3 DNA reads TGTGCCAGCCGTAAACTGGTGGAGGACACTGAAGCTTTCTTT. Its protein is CASRKLVEDTEAFF. The variable domain in full, with the rest retrieved from reference TRBV2 and TRBJ1-1, is EPEVTQTPSHQVTQMGQEVILRCVPISNHLYFYWYRQILGQKVEFLVSFYNNEISEKSEIFDDQFSVERPDGSNFTLKIRSTKLEDSAMYFCASRKLVEDTEAFFGQGTRLTVV.

This clone turned up a few times. The chain combines TRBV5-4 with TRBJ2-1, with 7 nucleotides matching TRBD1. The V and J ends lost 3 bases and 5 bases, in that order; junction bases with no gene match: 5. The CDR3 is 14 amino acids. Per germline, CDR1 SGHNT and CDR2 YYREEE (reference sequence). CDR3 residues: CASSSPGQDNEQFF. The CDR3, as DNA: TGTGCCAGCAGCTCGCCCGGACAGGACAATGAGCAGTTCTTC.

The chain is built from TRBV5-1 and TRBJ2-3, with TRBD2 matching over 8 bases. CDR1 SGHRS and CDR2 YFSETQ come from the germline V gene. V lost 4 bases and J lost 0; bases outside the gene matches: 4. The CDR3 is 15 amino acids. CDR3 region: CASSVSGVSTDTQYF. The CDR3 nucleotides are TGCGCCAGCAGCGTTAGCGGGGTTAGCACAGATACGCAGTATTTT.

The V call is TRBV2, the J call TRBJ1-5; D is undetermined. The CDR3 totals 12 residues. In germline, CDR1 is SNHLY, CDR2 FYNNEI. The V end lost 5 bases, the J end lost 9 bases, and 11 bases lay between the germline ends. The CDR3 nucleotides are TGTGCCAGCAGTCTTGCGGGAGGGCCCCAGCATTTT. Its protein is CASSLAGGPQHF.

The rearrangement uses TRBV5-5 and TRBJ1-5; TRBD1 is a possible D gene (5 bases). The CDR3 is made up of 15 amino acids. Trimming took 4 bases from V and 12 from J, leaving 23 bases between them. Germline assignment: CDR1 SGHKS and CDR2 YYEKEE (reference sequence). The CDR3 loop reads CASSHGDGGKKVQHF. The CDR3 coding sequence is TGTGCCAGCAGCCATGGGGACGGGGGGAAAAAGGTCCAGCATTTT.

The chain recombines TRBV29-1 with TRBJ1-3; D is perhaps TRBD1 (6 bases). V lost 6 bases and J 7 bases, leaving 10 bases between the germline ends. The CDR3 covers 11 residues. Germline V CDR1 and CDR2: SQVTM, ANQGSEA. The CDR3 bases are TGCAGCGTCGAGGGGGTTAACACCATATATTTT. Protein product: CSVEGVNTIYF.

The chain is built from TRBV7-2 and TRBJ1-1; TRBD1 is a possible D gene (5 bases). Trimming stripped 5 bases from V and 3 bases from J, with 13 bases between. In germline, CDR1 is SGHTA, CDR2 FQGNSA. The CDR3 covers 14 residues. The chain's CDR3 is CASSPQGRYTEAFF. The CDR3 DNA is TGTGCCAGCAGCCCGCAGGGAAGGTACACTGAAGCTTTCTTT.

The genes are TRBV4-1 and TRBJ1-3, with D perhaps matching TRBD1 (6 bases). The CDR3 runs 18 residues. Per the germline V gene, CDR1 is MGHRA and CDR2 is YSYEKL. The V end lost 0 bases, the J end lost 1 base, and 16 bases lay between the germline ends. CDR3 nucleotide sequence: TGCGCCAGCAGCCAAGAACAGGGTTTTTTAGGGTCTGGAAACACCATATATTTT. It translates to CASSQEQGFLGSGNTIYF.

Turning to this clone: The sample holds other DNA sequences that translate to the same CDR3. The J gene is TRBJ2-3, the V gene TRBV19; a possible D gene is TRBD1 (6 bases). There are 13 residues in the CDR3. Germline loops: CDR1 LNHDA, CDR2 SQIVND (reference sequence). The V end lost 6 bases, the J end lost 3 bases, and 10 bases lay between the germline ends. CDR3 nucleotides: TGTGCCAGTAGGGGGGCTGCGACAGATACGCAGTATTTT. Translated: CASRGAATDTQYF.

This rearrangement joins TRBV5-4 to TRBJ2-2, with a weak D call TRBD2 (6 bases). Germline-derived CDR1 and CDR2 are SGHNT and YYREEE (reference sequence). The CDR3 extends over 14 amino acids. The V end was cut by 0 bases, the J end by 5 bases, with 8 bases between. CDR3 in amino acids: CASSLEAGTGELFF. The DNA of the CDR3 is TGTGCCAGCAGCTTGGAAGCGGGTACCGGGGAGCTGTTTTTT.

V usage is TRBV27 and J usage is TRBJ2-7; 8 nucleotides match TRBD1. The junction had 12 bases not matched to a gene; V was cut back by 3 bases and J by 5 bases. The germline V gene encodes CDR1 MNHEY and CDR2 SMNVEV (reference sequence). The CDR3 has 16 residues. The CDR3 loop reads CASSFPPLGQGNEQYF. CDR3 DNA: TGTGCCAGCAGTTTTCCCCCTCTTGGACAGGGCAACGAGCAGTACTTC.

This clone was picked up one time. The J gene is TRBJ2-3, the V gene TRBV11-3, with a tentative D call TRBD2 (5 bases). The CDR3 is made up of 14 amino acids. V dropped 5 bases and J dropped 0 bases, with 9 bases sitting between them. Germline V gene sequence: CDR1 SGHNT, CDR2 YENEEA. DNA of the CDR3: TGTGCCAGCAGCCTCCTAGCTAGCACAGATACGCAGTATTTT. Its protein product is CASSLLASTDTQYF.

The gene calls are TRBV28 and TRBJ1-4; unclear D gene. The germline V and J ends were trimmed by 7 bases and 11 bases, with 20 bases remaining between them. The germline gives CDR1 MDHEN, CDR2 SYDVKM. The CDR3 is 14 amino acids. The CDR3 coding sequence is TGTGCCAGCACCTCCCCCGTCGAGCCATTCAAACTGTTTTTT. This sequence encodes CASTSPVEPFKLFF.

This clone has more than one count but fewer than ten. This sequence joins TRBV11-2 and TRBJ2-3; no clear D gene. The CDR3 length is 12 residues. The ends were cut back, 6 bases at V and 5 bases at J, with 9 bases in the middle. Germline lookup yields CDR1 SGHAT and CDR2 FQNNGV. This CDR3 is CASSHAEDTQYF. The CDR3 DNA sequence: TGTGCCAGCAGTCATGCAGAAGATACGCAGTATTTT.

J is TRBJ1-2 and V is TRBV14; perhaps TRBD1 as D (5 bases). Per germline, CDR1 SGHDN and CDR2 FVKESK. V lost 1 base, J lost 5 bases, and 8 bases lay in between. The CDR3 is 13 residues long. The CDR3 loop reads CASSQATGYGYTF. The CDR3 DNA sequence: TGTGCCAGCAGCCAAGCAACAGGATATGGCTACACCTTC.

This chain uses TRBV6-1 with TRBJ1-2, with 8 bases lining up with TRBD1. CDR1 is MNHNS, CDR2 SASEGT, per germline. J was trimmed by 4 bases and V by 3 bases; bases with no gene match: 16. CDR3 length: 18 residues. For the CDR3, the DNA is TGTGCCAGCAGTGACTGGAGCTTAGGGACAGGACAACTCTATGGCTACACCTTC. Translating it yields CASSDWSLGTGQLYGYTF.

The gene calls are TRBV4-3 and TRBJ1-2, with TRBD1 matching over 8 bases. The CDR3 runs 16 residues. V lost 4 bases to trimming and J lost 8 bases; unmatched junction nucleotides: 15. Per the germline V gene, CDR1 is LGHNA and CDR2 is YSLEER. DNA of the CDR3: TGCGCCAGCAGCCCGGGGACAGGCCGAAACCCTCGCGGCTACACCTTC. Encoded protein: CASSPGTGRNPRGYTF.

The J gene is TRBJ2-7, the V gene TRBV27; 7 positions agree with TRBD1. Germline CDR1 reads MNHEY; CDR2 reads SMNVEV (reference sequence). The CDR3 totals 15 residues. Losses at the gene ends were 5 bases for V and 7 bases for J; bases not matched to a gene: 14. CDR3 sequence (DNA): TGTGCCAGCAGTACCCTAGGACAGGTTTTTTTGGAGCAGTACTTC. Amino acid sequence: CASSTLGQVFLEQYF.